Listed below are T cell receptor beta chains from one sample, sequenced in a study of PD-L1 blockade in urothelial cancer. Produced via immunoSEQ multiplex PCR; TCRdb's table is partial and in-frame only. The profile shows more than 30,000 clones, over 80% of them singletons. The source was PBMCs, collected around atezolizumab (anti-PD-L1) treatment. The receptors stem from a man aged 45-65 years with urothelial cancer. Both conserved end residues are part of each CDR3. The D gene is left open where the match is weak. Size tells how often a clone was seen (once, few, many) or the class of an expanded clone, and some rows leave it out.

d_gene: -; v_gene: TRBV5-5; j_gene: TRBJ1-4; abundance: -; CDR3aa: CASSLDLTGEKLFF; CDR3nt: TGTGCCAGCAGCTTGGATCTTACGGGGGAAAAACTGTTTTTT
d_gene: TRBD1; v_gene: TRBV6-5; j_gene: TRBJ2-7; abundance: -; CDR3aa: CASSYVGQGPYEQYF; CDR3nt: TGTGCCAGCAGTTACGTCGGACAGGGTCCGTACGAGCAGTACTTC
d_gene: TRBD2; v_gene: TRBV9; j_gene: TRBJ2-5; abundance: -; CDR3aa: CASSGSGGGQETQYF; CDR3nt: TGTGCCAGCAGCGGTAGCGGGGGGGGACAAGAGACCCAGTACTTC
d_gene: TRBD1; v_gene: TRBV19; j_gene: TRBJ2-2; abundance: once; CDR3aa: CASGTGAKGELFF; CDR3nt: TGTGCCAGTGGGACAGGGGCGAAGGGGGAGCTGTTTTTT
d_gene: -; v_gene: TRBV28; j_gene: TRBJ1-1; abundance: once; CDR3aa: CASSFQGKAEAFF; CDR3nt: TGTGCCAGCAGTTTTCAGGGGAAGGCTGAAGCTTTCTTT
d_gene: -; v_gene: TRBV19; j_gene: TRBJ2-6; abundance: -; CDR3aa: CASSTAGTGANVLTF; CDR3nt: TGTGCCAGTAGTACGGCAGGGACTGGGGCCAACGTCCTGACTTTC
d_gene: -; v_gene: TRBV5-4; j_gene: TRBJ1-6; abundance: -; CDR3aa: CASSLGHADSPLHF; CDR3nt: TGTGCCAGCAGCTTGGGGCATGCGGATTCACCCCTCCACTTT
d_gene: -; v_gene: TRBV7-3; j_gene: TRBJ2-7; abundance: -; CDR3aa: CASSFKQGTEQYF; CDR3nt: TGTGCCAGCAGCTTTAAACAGGGAACAGAGCAGTACTTC
d_gene: TRBD1; v_gene: TRBV28; j_gene: TRBJ1-5; abundance: -; CDR3aa: CASKTGTEGVQPQHF; CDR3nt: TGTGCCAGCAAAACCGGGACAGAGGGGGTTCAGCCCCAGCATTTT
d_gene: TRBD2; v_gene: TRBV7-8; j_gene: TRBJ2-7; abundance: medium-sized; CDR3aa: CASSLSPSGPTGNYEQYF; CDR3nt: TGTGCCAGCAGCTTATCTCCTAGCGGCCCGACGGGGAACTACGAGCAGTACTTC
d_gene: -; v_gene: TRBV14; j_gene: TRBJ1-1; abundance: -; CDR3aa: CASSPVQGPEAFF; CDR3nt: TGTGCCAGCAGCCCCGTACAGGGTCCTGAAGCTTTCTTT
d_gene: TRBD2; v_gene: TRBV18; j_gene: TRBJ2-5; abundance: -; CDR3aa: CASSLLAGEETQYF; CDR3nt: TGTGCCAGCTCACTTCTAGCGGGGGAAGAGACCCAGTACTTC
d_gene: TRBD1; v_gene: TRBV7-9; j_gene: TRBJ1-2; abundance: -; CDR3aa: CASSPQGATGNYGYTF; CDR3nt: TGTGCCAGCAGCCCACAGGGGGCGACCGGTAACTATGGCTACACCTTC
d_gene: -; v_gene: TRBV5-6; j_gene: TRBJ2-4; abundance: -; CDR3aa: CASSLNLHRVSKNIQYF; CDR3nt: TGTGCCAGCAGCTTGAATCTCCACAGGGTTTCAAAAAACATTCAGTACTTC
d_gene: -; v_gene: TRBV7-8; j_gene: TRBJ2-7; abundance: -; CDR3aa: CASSLDWSSYEQYF; CDR3nt: TGTGCCAGCAGCTTGGACTGGAGCTCCTACGAGCAGTACTTC
d_gene: TRBD2; v_gene: TRBV4-3; j_gene: TRBJ2-5; abundance: -; CDR3aa: CASSQVAGGETQYF; CDR3nt: TGCGCCAGCAGCCAAGTAGCGGGAGGGGAGACCCAGTACTTC